One and the same sample provided the 4 T cell receptor beta chains below, sequenced in a study of CD8 T cells in Susac syndrome. RNA was extracted with the RNeasy kit, and a quantity of 0.5 to 1 ug was reverse transcribed using random hexamers. TCRdb re-derived calls from the immunoSEQ multiplex PCR reads in MiXCR, one entry per CDR3 protein. This sample yields 250,000 to 300,000 distinct CDR3 sequences, of which 70% to 90% are seen a single time; around 0.2% belongs to the top ten. Material: CD8+ T cells from PBMCs. The origin of the receptors is a human donor with multiple sclerosis.

This chain joins TRBV4-3 and TRBJ2-2, with D possibly being TRBD1 (6 bases). Germline assignment: CDR1 LGHNA and CDR2 YSLEER. The germline V and J ends were trimmed by 1 base and 1 base, with 10 bases remaining between them. The CDR3 runs 16 residues. The CDR3 here is CASSQGPGQNTGELFF. The CDR3 bases are TGCGCCAGCAGCCAAGGCCCGGGACAGAACACCGGGGAGCTGTTTTTT.

This clonotype appeared a few times. The J gene is TRBJ2-1, the V gene TRBV15; D remains ambiguous. V dropped 5 bases and J dropped 3 bases, with 14 bases sitting between them. The CDR3 length is 15 residues. Germline values: CDR1 LNHNV, CDR2 YYDKDF (reference sequence). The DNA of the CDR3 is TGTGCCACCAGCGTGCGACACACGATCTACAATGAGCAGTTCTTC. Translating gives CATSVRHTIYNEQFF.

The genes are TRBV6-5 and TRBJ2-7; perhaps D is TRBD1 or TRBD2 (5 bases each). Trimming took 4 bases from V and 4 from J, leaving 20 bases between them. The CDR3 spans 16 residues. Germline CDR1 reads MNHEY; CDR2 reads SVGAGI. CDR3 bases: TGTGCCAGCAGTTGGGCCCGCAGGGAGATCCCTTACGAGCAGTACTTC. Its protein product is CASSWARREIPYEQYF.

Only one count was recorded for this clonotype. The chain recombines TRBV4-3 with TRBJ2-7; no definite D call. CDR3 size: 15 residues. Between the trimmed V and J ends, which lost 0 bases and 2 bases, there was a span of 11 bases. Per the germline V gene, CDR1 is LGHNA and CDR2 is YSLEER. The CDR3 DNA reads as TGCGCCAGCAGCCAAGATGCCGGGTACCCCTACGAGCAGTACTTC. This gives the protein CASSQDAGYPYEQYF.